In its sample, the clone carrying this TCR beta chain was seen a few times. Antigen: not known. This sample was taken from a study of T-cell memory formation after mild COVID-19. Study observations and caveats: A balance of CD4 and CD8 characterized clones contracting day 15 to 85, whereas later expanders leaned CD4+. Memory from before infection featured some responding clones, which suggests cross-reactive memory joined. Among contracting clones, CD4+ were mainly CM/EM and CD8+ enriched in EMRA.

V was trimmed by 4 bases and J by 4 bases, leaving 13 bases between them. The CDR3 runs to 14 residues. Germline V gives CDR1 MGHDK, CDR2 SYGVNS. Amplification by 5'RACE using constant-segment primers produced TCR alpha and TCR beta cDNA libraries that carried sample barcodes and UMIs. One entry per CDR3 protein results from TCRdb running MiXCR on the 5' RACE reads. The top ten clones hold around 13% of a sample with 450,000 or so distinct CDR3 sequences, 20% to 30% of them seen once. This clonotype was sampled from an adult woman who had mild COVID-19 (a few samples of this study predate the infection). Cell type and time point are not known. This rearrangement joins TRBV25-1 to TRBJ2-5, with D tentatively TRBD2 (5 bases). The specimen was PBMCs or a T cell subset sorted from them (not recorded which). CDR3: CASSGRAGVETQYF. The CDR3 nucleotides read TGTGCCAGCAGTGGGCGGGCTGGCGTAGAGACCCAGTACTTC.